The 5 T cell receptor beta chains given below trace back to one sample, sequenced in a study of cytomegalovirus exposure and HLA in healthy donors. PCR used 60 Vbeta primers and 13 Jbeta primers. The protocol was immunoSEQ multiplex PCR, while the TCRdb copy is restricted to in-frame clones and leaves out a portion. The sample includes roughly 140,000 clones, around 73% of them seen just once. Sequencing was carried out using PBMCs. These receptors originate from a female donor in good health and CMV-seronegative.

The J gene is TRBJ2-1, the V gene TRBV6-4; a weak D match, TRBD2 (5 bases). Trimming took off 3 bases at V and 6 bases at J, with 9 bases between the two ends. CDR1 and CDR2 from the germline V gene are MRHNA and SNTAGT. The length of the CDR3 is 13 residues. CDR3 loop: CASSESGVNEQFF. The CDR3 bases are TGTGCCAGCAGTGAATCCGGGGTCAATGAGCAGTTCTTC.

This chain joins TRBV5-1 and TRBJ2-7; D possibly corresponds to TRBD2 (6 bases). CDR1 SGHRS and CDR2 YFSETQ come from the germline V gene. The CDR3 has 14 amino acids. V lost 2 bases and J lost 2, with 11 bases in between. In DNA form, the CDR3 reads TGCGCCAGCAGCTTTCGGGGGAGTACCTACGAGCAGTACTTC. This codes for CASSFRGSTYEQYF.

The rearrangement joins TRBV4-1 to TRBJ2-7, with TRBD1 matching over 7 bases. Germline loops: CDR1 MGHRA, CDR2 YSYEKL. Trimming cost V 3 bases and J 8 bases; bases outside gene matches: 19. The CDR3 is made up of 17 amino acids. The CDR3 nucleotides are TGCGCCAGCAGCCAGCTTGGGACAGTTGGCCTCCCTACGAAGCAGTACTTC. Its translation: CASSQLGTVGLPTKQYF.

This clone was recorded once. The V call is TRBV5-1, the J call TRBJ2-1, with TRBD1 identical over 7 bases. Trimming cost V 0 bases and J 9 bases; bases outside gene matches: 12. This CDR3 has 16 residues. Germline V gene data show CDR1 as SGHRS and CDR2 as YFSETQ. CDR3 protein: CASSLVVGTVIGEQFF. CDR3 coding DNA: TGCGCCAGCAGCTTGGTTGTTGGGACAGTAATTGGTGAGCAGTTCTTC.

In its sample, this clone was seen a few times. This chain links TRBV7-2 with TRBJ2-1; 8 nucleotides align to TRBD2. CDR3 length: 15 residues. Germline CDR1 SGHTA, CDR2 FQGNSA. V shed 6 bases and J 1 base; nucleotides not matched to a gene: 5. The CDR3 sequence: CASSPGLGSYNEQFF. The CDR3 DNA follows: TGTGCCAGCAGTCCGGGACTAGGATCCTACAATGAGCAGTTCTTC.